This T cell receptor (beta chain) comes out of a study of neurological immune-mediated disorders. TCRdb used MiXCR to reprocess the 5' RACE reads, holding one entry per CDR3 protein. The sample contains fewer than 90,000 distinct CDR3 sequences, about 9.3% of which appear only once. Germline V gene lookup returns CDR1 PRHDT and CDR2 FYEKMQ (reference sequence). With V trimmed by 3 bases and J by 2 bases, 8 bases remained unmatched. The CDR3 totals 16 residues. This clonotype was recorded many times. The specimen was PBMCs. The chain joins TRBV13 to TRBJ2-5; 8 nucleotides align to TRBD2. This receptor was identified in a man aged 40-55 years in good health. The CDR3 region has the DNA TGTGCCAGCAGCTTGGGTCTGCGGGAGGTTCAAGAGACCCAGTACTTC. The encoded protein is CASSLGLREVQETQYF.